This T cell receptor beta chain is drawn from a study of breast tumors, draining lymph nodes, adjacent tissues. Notes on the study in general: Tumor TCR diversity was below lymph nodes but above nontumor tissue.

Axillary draining lymph nodes of breast cancer patients supplied the node samples. Germline V CDR1 and CDR2: MNHEY, SVGAGI. V trimming: 8 bases; J trimming: 8 bases; junction bases outside the gene matches: 6. CDR3 length: 13 residues. This clonotype was detected ten times or more. Its antigen is unknown. MiXCR, applied by TCRdb to the multiplex PCR reads, yields one record per CDR3 protein. This repertoire shows fewer than 90,000 distinct CDR3 sequences, about 27% found once; its top ten account for over 8%. The chain employs TRBV6-5 and TRBJ2-1, with 10 positions matching TRBD2. Sequencing used axillary lymph node tissue. The TCR sequence derives from a female donor with breast cancer. Some clones in this sample may be carry-over from other donors' samples. The CDR3 loop is CASGPSGSYEQFF. The CDR3 coding sequence is TGTGCCAGCGGACCTAGCGGGAGCTATGAGCAGTTCTTC.